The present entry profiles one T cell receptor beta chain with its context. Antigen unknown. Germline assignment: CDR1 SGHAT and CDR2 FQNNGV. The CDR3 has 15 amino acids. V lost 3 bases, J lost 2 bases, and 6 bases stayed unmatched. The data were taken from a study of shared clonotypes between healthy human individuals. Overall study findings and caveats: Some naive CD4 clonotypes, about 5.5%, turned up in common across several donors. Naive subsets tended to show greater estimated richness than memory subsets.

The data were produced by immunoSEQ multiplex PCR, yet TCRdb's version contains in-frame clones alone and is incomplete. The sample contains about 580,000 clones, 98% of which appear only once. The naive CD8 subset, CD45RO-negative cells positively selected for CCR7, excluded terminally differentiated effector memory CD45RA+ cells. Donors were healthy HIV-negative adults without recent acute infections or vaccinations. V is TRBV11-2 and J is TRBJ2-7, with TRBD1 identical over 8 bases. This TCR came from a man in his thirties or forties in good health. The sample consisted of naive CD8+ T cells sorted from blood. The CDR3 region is CASSFAGGLAYEQYF. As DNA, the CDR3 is TGTGCCAGCAGCTTTGCAGGGGGCCTCGCCTACGAGCAGTACTTC.